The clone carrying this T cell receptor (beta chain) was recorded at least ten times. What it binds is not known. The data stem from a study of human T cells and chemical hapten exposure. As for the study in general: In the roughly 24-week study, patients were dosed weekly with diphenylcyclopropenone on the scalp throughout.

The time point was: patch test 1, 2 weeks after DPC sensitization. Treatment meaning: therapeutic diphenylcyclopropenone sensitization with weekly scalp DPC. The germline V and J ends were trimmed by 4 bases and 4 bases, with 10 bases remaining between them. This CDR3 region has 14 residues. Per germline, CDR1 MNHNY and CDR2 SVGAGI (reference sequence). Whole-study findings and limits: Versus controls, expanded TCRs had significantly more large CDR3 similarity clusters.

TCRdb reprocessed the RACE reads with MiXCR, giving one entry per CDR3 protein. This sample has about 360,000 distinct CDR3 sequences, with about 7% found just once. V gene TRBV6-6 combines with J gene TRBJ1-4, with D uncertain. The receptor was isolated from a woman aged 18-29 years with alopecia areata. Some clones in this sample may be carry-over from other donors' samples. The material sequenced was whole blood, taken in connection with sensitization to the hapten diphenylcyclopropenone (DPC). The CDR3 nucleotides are TGTGCCAGCAGTTCGGAGATAGTTAATGAAAAACTGTTTTTT. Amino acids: CASSSEIVNEKLFF.